The 17 T cell receptor beta chains presented below share a single source sample, sequenced in a study of blood T cell repertoires in COVID-19. Clones were sequenced by immunoSEQ multiplex PCR, and TCRdb holds only the in-frame ones, with some missing. The sample yields 210,000 or so clones, around 86% seen once. The sequencing input was PBMCs or T cells enriched from blood (not recorded which). The origin of the receptors is a woman aged 45-59 years with acute COVID-19.

The chain uses TRBV14 and TRBJ2-2; D is unresolved. Looked up from germline, CDR1 is SGHDN and CDR2 is FVKESK. This CDR3 region has 14 residues. The V gene lost 1 base and the J gene lost 6 bases, with 9 bases spanning the gap. CDR3: CASSQARVAGELFF. Written as DNA, the CDR3 is TGTGCCAGCAGCCAAGCGAGAGTCGCCGGGGAGCTGTTTTTT.

V usage is TRBV6-2 or TRBV6-3 and J usage is TRBJ2-1, with TRBD1 matching over 9 bases. The germline gives CDR1 MNHEY, CDR2 SVGEGT. With V trimmed by 2 bases and J by 3 bases, 8 bases remained unmatched. The CDR3 is made up of 17 amino acids. In nucleotides, the CDR3 is TGTGCCAGCAGTTACGGTCCCACAGGGGGCCTCTACAATGAGCAGTTCTTC. Translating it yields CASSYGPTGGLYNEQFF.

The count of this clone is one. The chain uses TRBV3-1 (or the pseudogene TRBV3-2) and TRBJ2-7; the match to TRBD2 covers 7 bases. Trimming cost V 2 bases and J 6 bases; bases outside gene matches: 7. The germline V gene encodes CDR1 LGHDT and CDR2 YNNKEL (reference sequence). The CDR3 is made up of 14 amino acids. CDR3 region: CASSQSAGVGEQYF. In DNA form, the CDR3 reads TGTGCCAGCAGCCAAAGCGCGGGGGTCGGCGAGCAGTACTTC.

V is TRBV11-2 and J is TRBJ2-1; 8 bases line up with TRBD2. The trim removed 1 base at V and 7 bases at J, leaving 9 bases unmatched. The CDR3 consists of 16 residues. The germline V gene encodes CDR1 SGHAT and CDR2 FQNNGV. The CDR3 coding sequence is TGTGCCAGCAGCTTAGTGGTGTCTAGCGGGCGTAATGAGCAGTTCTTC. Protein: CASSLVVSSGRNEQFF.

This clone came up a few times. J is TRBJ2-7 and V is TRBV29-1, with 7 positions matching TRBD2. This CDR3 spans 15 amino acids. After removal of 5 bases from V and 4 bases from J, the junction contained 14 bases not matched to a gene. The germline CDR1 and CDR2 sequences are SQVTM and ANQGSEA. The DNA of the CDR3 is TGCAGCGTTTCACATAGCGGGTGGAACTTATACGAGCAGTACTTC. It codes for CSVSHSGWNLYEQYF.

The J gene is TRBJ2-5, the V gene TRBV4-2, with 11 positions matching TRBD2. The germline V gene encodes CDR1 LGHNA and CDR2 YNFKEQ. With V trimmed by 1 base and J by 3 bases, 4 bases remained unmatched. The CDR3 contains 16 residues. Here the CDR3 DNA reads TGTGCCAGCAGCCAAGGGGCGACTAGCGGGAAAGAGACCCAGTACTTC. It yields the protein CASSQGATSGKETQYF.

V gene TRBV28 combines with J gene TRBJ1-4, with unresolved D. Germline V gives CDR1 MDHEN, CDR2 SYDVKM. Trimming pared 3 bases from V and 0 bases from J, leaving 11 bases between. The CDR3 totals 16 residues. CDR3 sequence: CASSFPLSSTNEKLFF. The CDR3 bases are TGTGCCAGCAGTTTTCCTCTCTCCTCAACTAATGAAAAACTGTTTTTT.

The V and J genes are TRBV27 and TRBJ2-7; 8 bases agree with TRBD2. The junction had 6 bases not matched to a gene; V was cut back by 5 bases and J by 3 bases. The germline CDR1 and CDR2 sequences are MNHEY and SMNVEV (reference sequence). CDR3 length: 14 amino acids. CDR3 DNA sequence: TGTGCCAGCAGTCTCCGACTAGCGCTCTACGAGCAGTACTTC. Its translation is CASSLRLALYEQYF.

This chain connects TRBV11-3 to TRBJ2-2; a possible D gene is TRBD2 (6 bases). Trimming took off 5 bases at V and 2 bases at J, with 15 bases between the two ends. This CDR3 region has 16 residues. The germline V gene has CDR1 SGHNT and CDR2 YENEEA. CDR3 DNA sequence: TGTGCCAGCAGCCAGAGCGGACTATTAAACACCGGGGAGCTGTTTTTT. This codes for CASSQSGLLNTGELFF. Filled out from reference TRBV11-3 and TRBJ2-2, the complete variable domain reads EAGVVQSPRYKIIEKKQPVAFWCNPISGHNTLYWYLQNLGQGPELLIRYENEEAVDDSQLPKDRFSAERLKGVDSTLKIQPAELGDSAVYLCASSQSGLLNTGELFFGEGSRLTVL.

The rearrangement links TRBV7-2 to TRBJ2-3, with 12 nucleotides matching TRBD2. Germline trimming cut 5 bases from V and 6 bases from J; bases unmatched to any gene: 3. Germline V lookup: CDR1 SGHTA, CDR2 FQGNSA. The CDR3 is 14 amino acids. Written as DNA, the CDR3 is TGTGCCAGCAGCAGGACTAGCGGGGTCGATACGCAGTATTTT. Encoded protein: CASSRTSGVDTQYF.

The chain links TRBV6-6 to TRBJ1-1; 12 positions match TRBD1. Germline CDR1 MNHNY, CDR2 SVGAGI (reference sequence). The CDR3 sequence is 15 residues long. Trimming at V came to 0 bases and at J to 6 bases, leaving 2 bases not matched to a gene. In nucleotides, the CDR3 is TGTGCCAGCAGTTACTCGGGACAGGGGGCATCTGAAGCTTTCTTT. This translates into CASSYSGQGASEAFF.

The chain is built from TRBV24-1 and TRBJ2-2; perhaps TRBD2 as D (6 bases). The V end was cut by 3 bases, the J end by 5 bases, with 18 bases between. The germline V gene encodes CDR1 KGHDR and CDR2 SFDVKD. The CDR3 extends over 17 amino acids. CDR3 nucleotides: TGTGCCACCAGTGATAGATCCGGGACTGGATTAACCGGGGAGCTGTTTTTT. The encoded protein is CATSDRSGTGLTGELFF.

The chain has TRBV4-3 and TRBJ2-2; the D gene is possibly TRBD1 (6 bases). The CDR3 has 16 residues. Germline loops: CDR1 LGHNA, CDR2 YSLEER. Deletions cut 0 bases from V and 6 bases from J, with 14 bases between. This chain's CDR3 is CASSQDSQGRAGELFF. In DNA, the CDR3 is TGCGCCAGCAGCCAAGATTCCCAGGGGCGGGCCGGGGAGCTGTTTTTT.

This chain joins TRBV4-2 and TRBJ2-1; 12 bases are shared with TRBD2. The CDR3 is 17 amino acids. Unmatched junction bases numbered 4, after V lost 4 bases and J lost 0 bases. Germline V gene sequence: CDR1 LGHNA, CDR2 YNFKEQ. The CDR3 DNA reads TGTGCCAGCAGCCCAGTGACTAGCGGGAGCTCCTACAATGAGCAGTTCTTC. It encodes CASSPVTSGSSYNEQFF.

The CDR3 nucleotides read TGTGCCAGCAGCTCCAGCGGGATAAGTCGTGAGCAGTTCTTC. This codes for CASSSSGISREQFF. The rearrangement uses TRBV7-8 and TRBJ2-1; TRBD2 aligns across 7 bases. With V trimmed by 4 bases and J by 9 bases, 9 bases remained unmatched. Germline V gene sequence: CDR1 SGHVS, CDR2 FQNEAQ. The CDR3 has 14 residues.

V gene TRBV5-4 combines with J gene TRBJ2-2; D may be TRBD1 (5 bases). The V end lost 0 bases, the J end lost 4 bases, and 10 bases lay between the germline ends. The germline CDR1 and CDR2 sequences are SGHNT and YYREEE (reference sequence). CDR3 length: 15 residues. As DNA, the CDR3 is TGTGCCAGCAGCTTGGGGACAAGGGCCACCGGGGAGCTGTTTTTT. Translated, it gives CASSLGTRATGELFF.

V gene TRBV27 combines with J gene TRBJ2-1; 8 bases match TRBD2. Germline values: CDR1 MNHEY, CDR2 SMNVEV (reference sequence). The CDR3 is 18 residues long. The V segment lost 5 bases and the J segment 5 bases; nucleotides outside the gene matches: 17. DNA of the CDR3: TGTGCCAGCAGTCCACCATCAACCGGGACTAGGCGCCACAATGAGCAGTTCTTC. Its translation: CASSPPSTGTRRHNEQFF.